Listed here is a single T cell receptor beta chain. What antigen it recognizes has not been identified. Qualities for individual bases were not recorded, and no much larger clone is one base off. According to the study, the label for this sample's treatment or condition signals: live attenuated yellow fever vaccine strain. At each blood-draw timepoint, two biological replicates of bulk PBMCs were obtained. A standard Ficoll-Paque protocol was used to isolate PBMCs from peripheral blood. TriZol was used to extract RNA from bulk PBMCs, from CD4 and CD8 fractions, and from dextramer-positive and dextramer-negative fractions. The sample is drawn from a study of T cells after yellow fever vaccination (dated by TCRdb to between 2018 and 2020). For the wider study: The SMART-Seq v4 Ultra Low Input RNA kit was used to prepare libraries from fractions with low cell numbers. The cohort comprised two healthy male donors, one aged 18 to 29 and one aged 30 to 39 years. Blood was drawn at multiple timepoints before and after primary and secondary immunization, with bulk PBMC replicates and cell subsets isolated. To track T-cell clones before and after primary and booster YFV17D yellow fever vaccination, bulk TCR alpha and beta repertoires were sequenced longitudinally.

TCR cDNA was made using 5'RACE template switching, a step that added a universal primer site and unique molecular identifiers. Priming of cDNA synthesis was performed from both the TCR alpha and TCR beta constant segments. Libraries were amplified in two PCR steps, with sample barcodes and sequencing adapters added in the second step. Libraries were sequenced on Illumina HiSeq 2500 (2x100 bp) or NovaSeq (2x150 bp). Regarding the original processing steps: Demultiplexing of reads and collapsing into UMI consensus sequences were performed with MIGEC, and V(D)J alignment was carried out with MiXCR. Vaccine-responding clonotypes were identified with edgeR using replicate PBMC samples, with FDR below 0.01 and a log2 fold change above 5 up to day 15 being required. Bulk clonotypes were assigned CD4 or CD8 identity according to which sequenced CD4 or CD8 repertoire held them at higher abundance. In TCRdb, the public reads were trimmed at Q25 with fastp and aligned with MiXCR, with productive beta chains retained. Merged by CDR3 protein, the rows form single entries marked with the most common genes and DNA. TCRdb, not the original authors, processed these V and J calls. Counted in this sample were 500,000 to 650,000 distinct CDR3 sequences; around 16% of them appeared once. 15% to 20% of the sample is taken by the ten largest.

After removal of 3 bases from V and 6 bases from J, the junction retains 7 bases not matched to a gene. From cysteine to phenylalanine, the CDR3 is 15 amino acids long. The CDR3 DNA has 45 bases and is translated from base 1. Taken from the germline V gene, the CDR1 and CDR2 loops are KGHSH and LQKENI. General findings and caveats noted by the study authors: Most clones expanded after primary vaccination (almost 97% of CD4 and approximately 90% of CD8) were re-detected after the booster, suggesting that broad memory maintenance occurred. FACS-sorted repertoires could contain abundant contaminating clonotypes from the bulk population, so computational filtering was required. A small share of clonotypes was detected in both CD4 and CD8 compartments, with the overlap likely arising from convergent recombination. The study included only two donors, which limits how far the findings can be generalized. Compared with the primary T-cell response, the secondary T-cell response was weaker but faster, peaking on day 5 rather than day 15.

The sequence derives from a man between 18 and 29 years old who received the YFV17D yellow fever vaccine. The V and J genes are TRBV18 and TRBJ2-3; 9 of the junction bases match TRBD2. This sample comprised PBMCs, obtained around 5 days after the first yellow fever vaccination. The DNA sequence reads TGTGCCAGCTCACCCCCGGGACTAGCAACTGATACGCAGTATTTT. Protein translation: CASSPPGLATDTQYF.